Each of the 4 T cell receptor beta chains below was sequenced from the same sample in a study of regulatory T cells in long-lasting Graves disease. Sequencing libraries for TCR beta were prepared with iRepertoire HTBI primers and Arm-PCR of CDR3 regions. TCRdb re-analysed the multiplex PCR reads in MiXCR, keeping a single row per CDR3 protein. The sample has around 250,000 distinct CDR3 sequences; 15% to 20% are singletons. Time point of the sample: newly diagnosed GD, antithyroid drugs for less than 3 months. From RNA extracted from PBMCs, the TCR library was made. The material sequenced was peripheral blood mononuclear cells (PBMCs), taken at new diagnosis, from a patient treated with antithyroid drugs. The source of these receptors is a female donor with Graves disease.

Turning to this clonotype: A far larger clone differs by one base, so this is likely a read error. The chain recombines TRBV9 with TRBJ1-2; the D gene is possibly TRBD1 (5 bases). This CDR3 has 14 amino acids. The V and J ends lost 6 bases and 6 bases respectively, with 18 bases between them. Looked up from germline, CDR1 is SGDLS and CDR2 is YYNGEE. This CDR3 is CASTDQGVGHGYTF. The CDR3 coding sequence is TGTGCCAGCACGGACCAGGGTGTCGGCCATGGCTACACCTTC.

The chain carries TRBV7-3 and TRBJ1-3; D perhaps matches TRBD1 (5 bases). Germline assignment: CDR1 SGHTA and CDR2 FQGTGA. V lost 6 bases to trimming and J lost 3 bases, with 15 bases between them. The CDR3 totals 15 residues. CDR3 in amino acids: CASSPAGMRGNTIYF. In DNA form, the CDR3 reads TGTGCCAGCAGTCCCGCAGGGATGCGTGGAAACACCATATATTTT.

To note about this clonotype: This sequence is one base from a far larger clone and is likely a read error. The chain combines TRBV11-2 with TRBJ2-7, with TRBD2 matching 7 bases. Trimming removed 1 base from V and 6 bases from J; junction bases left unmatched: 0. Germline V CDR1 and CDR2: SGHAT, FQNNGV. CDR3 length: 12 residues. CDR3 in amino acids: CASSLGEGEQYF. DNA of the CDR3: TGTGCCAGCAGCTTAGGGGAGGGCGAGCAGTACTTC.

This clonotype was counted many times. The J gene is TRBJ2-1, the V gene TRBV11-2; TRBD2 matches at 8 bases. After removal of 5 bases from V and 4 bases from J, the junction contained 10 bases not matched to a gene. CDR3 length: 16 amino acids. Germline V gives CDR1 SGHAT, CDR2 FQNNGV. The CDR3 DNA reads as TGTGCCAGCAGCCCCGGTTCTAGCGGGCTTTACAATGAGCAGTTCTTC. Translated, it gives CASSPGSSGLYNEQFF. The full variable domain, in which reference TRBV11-2 and TRBJ2-1 provide the parts outside the CDR3, is EAGVAQSPRYKIIEKRQSVAFWCNPISGHATLYWYQQILGQGPKLLIQFQNNGVVDDSQLPKDRFSAERLKGVDSTLKIQPAKLEDSAVYLCASSPGSSGLYNEQFFGPGTRLTVL.